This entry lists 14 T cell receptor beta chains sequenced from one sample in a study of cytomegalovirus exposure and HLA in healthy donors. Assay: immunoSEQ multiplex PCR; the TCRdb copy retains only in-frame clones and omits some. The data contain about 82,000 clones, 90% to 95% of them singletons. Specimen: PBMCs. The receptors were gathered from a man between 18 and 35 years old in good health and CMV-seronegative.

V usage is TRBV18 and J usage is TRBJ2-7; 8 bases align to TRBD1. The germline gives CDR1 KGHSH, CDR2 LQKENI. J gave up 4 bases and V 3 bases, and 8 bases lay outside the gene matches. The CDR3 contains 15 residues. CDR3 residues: CASSPGQGLIYEQYF. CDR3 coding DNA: TGTGCCAGCTCACCCGGACAGGGCTTAATTTACGAGCAGTACTTC. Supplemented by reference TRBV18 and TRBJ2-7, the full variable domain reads NAGVMQNPRHLVRRRGQEARLRCSPMKGHSHVYWYRQLPEEGLKFMVYLQKENIIDESGMPKERFSAEFPKEGPSILRIQQVVRGDSAAYFCASSPGQGLIYEQYFGPGTRLTVT.

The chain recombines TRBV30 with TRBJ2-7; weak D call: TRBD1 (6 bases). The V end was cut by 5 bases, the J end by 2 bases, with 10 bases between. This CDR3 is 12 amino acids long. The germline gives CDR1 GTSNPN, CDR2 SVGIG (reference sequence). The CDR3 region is CAWRRGTYEQYF. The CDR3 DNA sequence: TGTGCCTGGCGCAGGGGTACCTACGAGCAGTACTTC.

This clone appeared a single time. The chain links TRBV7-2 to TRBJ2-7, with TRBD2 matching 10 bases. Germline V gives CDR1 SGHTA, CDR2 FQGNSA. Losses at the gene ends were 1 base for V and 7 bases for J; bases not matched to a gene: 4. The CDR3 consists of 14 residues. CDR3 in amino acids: CASSLGSGRDEQYF. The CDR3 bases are TGTGCCAGCAGCTTAGGGAGCGGGAGGGATGAGCAGTACTTC.

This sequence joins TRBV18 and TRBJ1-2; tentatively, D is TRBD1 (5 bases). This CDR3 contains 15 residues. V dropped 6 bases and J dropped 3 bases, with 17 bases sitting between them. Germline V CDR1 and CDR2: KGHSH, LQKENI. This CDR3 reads CASSPGDLRDYGYTF. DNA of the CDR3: TGTGCCAGCTCCCCGGGGGACCTGAGGGACTATGGCTACACCTTC.

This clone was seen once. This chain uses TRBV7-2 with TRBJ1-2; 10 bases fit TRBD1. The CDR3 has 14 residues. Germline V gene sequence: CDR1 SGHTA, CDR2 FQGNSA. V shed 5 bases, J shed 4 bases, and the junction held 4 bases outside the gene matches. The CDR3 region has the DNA TGTGCCAGCAGCCCCCGGGACAGGGGCTATGGCTACACCTTC. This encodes CASSPRDRGYGYTF. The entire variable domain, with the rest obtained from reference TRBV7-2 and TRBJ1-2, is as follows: GAGVSQSPSNKVTEKGKDVELRCDPISGHTALYWYRQSLGQGLEFLIYFQGNSAPDKSGLPSDRFSAERTGGSVSTLTIQRTQQEDSAVYLCASSPRDRGYGYTFGSGTRLTVV.

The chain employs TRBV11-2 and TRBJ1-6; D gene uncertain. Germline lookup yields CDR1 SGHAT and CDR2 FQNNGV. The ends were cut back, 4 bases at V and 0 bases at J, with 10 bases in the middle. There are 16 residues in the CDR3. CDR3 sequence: CASSSLGSSYNSPLHF. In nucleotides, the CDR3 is TGTGCCAGCAGCTCGCTCGGGAGCTCCTATAATTCACCCCTCCACTTT.

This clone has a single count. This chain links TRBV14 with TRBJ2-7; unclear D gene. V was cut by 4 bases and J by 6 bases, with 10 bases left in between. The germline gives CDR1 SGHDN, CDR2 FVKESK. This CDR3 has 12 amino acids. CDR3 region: CASSPLSGEQYF. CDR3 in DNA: TGTGCCAGCAGCCCCCTATCCGGCGAGCAGTACTTC.

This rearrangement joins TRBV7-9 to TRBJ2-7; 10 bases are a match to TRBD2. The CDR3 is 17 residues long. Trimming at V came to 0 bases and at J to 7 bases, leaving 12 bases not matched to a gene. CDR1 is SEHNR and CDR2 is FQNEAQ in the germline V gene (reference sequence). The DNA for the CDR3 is TGTGCCAGCAGCTTAGCAGCAGGAGCGGGAGGGCGGTTGGAGCAGTACTTC. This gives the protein CASSLAAGAGGRLEQYF.

This CDR3 is CASGLVGANTGELFF. In DNA, the CDR3 is TGTGCTAGTGGTTTGGTAGGGGCGAACACCGGGGAGCTGTTTTTT. This sequence joins TRBV12-5 and TRBJ2-2, with D tentatively TRBD1 (5 bases). This CDR3 contains 15 residues. CDR1 and CDR2 (germline): LGHNT, FRNRAP. The V end lost 0 bases, the J end lost 0 bases, and 5 bases lay between the germline ends.

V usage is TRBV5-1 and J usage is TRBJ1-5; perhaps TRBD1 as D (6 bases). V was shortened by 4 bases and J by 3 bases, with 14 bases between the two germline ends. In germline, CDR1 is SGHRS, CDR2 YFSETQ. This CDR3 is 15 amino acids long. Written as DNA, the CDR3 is TGCGCCAGCAGCCTGGTGGGGGGGGCCAATCAGCCCCAGCATTTT. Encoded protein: CASSLVGGANQPQHF.

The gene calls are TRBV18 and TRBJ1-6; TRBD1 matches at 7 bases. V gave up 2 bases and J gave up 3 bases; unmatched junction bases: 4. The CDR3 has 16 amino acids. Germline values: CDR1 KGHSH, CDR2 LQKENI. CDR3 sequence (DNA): TGTGCCAGCTCACCAGAGGGGGCCAACTATAATTCACCCCTCCACTTT. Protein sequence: CASSPEGANYNSPLHF.

Written as DNA, the CDR3 is TGTGCCAGCAGTGACTCAGCGGGAGGGAACACCGGGGAGCTGTTTTTT. It encodes CASSDSAGGNTGELFF. The chain couples TRBV6-4 to TRBJ2-2; TRBD2 matches at 9 bases. Per germline, CDR1 MRHNA and CDR2 SNTAGT. J gave up 1 base and V 0 bases, and 0 bases lay outside the gene matches. There are 16 residues in the CDR3.

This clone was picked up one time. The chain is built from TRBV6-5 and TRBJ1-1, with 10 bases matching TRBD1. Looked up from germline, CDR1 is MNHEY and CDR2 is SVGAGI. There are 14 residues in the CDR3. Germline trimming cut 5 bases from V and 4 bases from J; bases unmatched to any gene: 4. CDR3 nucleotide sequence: TGTGCCAGCAGTCGGACAGGGGGTCCCACTGAAGCTTTCTTT. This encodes CASSRTGGPTEAFF.

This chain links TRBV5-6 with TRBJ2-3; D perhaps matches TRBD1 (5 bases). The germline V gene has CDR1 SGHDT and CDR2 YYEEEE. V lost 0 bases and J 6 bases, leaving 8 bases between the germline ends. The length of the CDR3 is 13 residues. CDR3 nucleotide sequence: TGTGCCAGCAGCTTGGCAGGGATGGATACGCAGTATTTT. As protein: CASSLAGMDTQYF.